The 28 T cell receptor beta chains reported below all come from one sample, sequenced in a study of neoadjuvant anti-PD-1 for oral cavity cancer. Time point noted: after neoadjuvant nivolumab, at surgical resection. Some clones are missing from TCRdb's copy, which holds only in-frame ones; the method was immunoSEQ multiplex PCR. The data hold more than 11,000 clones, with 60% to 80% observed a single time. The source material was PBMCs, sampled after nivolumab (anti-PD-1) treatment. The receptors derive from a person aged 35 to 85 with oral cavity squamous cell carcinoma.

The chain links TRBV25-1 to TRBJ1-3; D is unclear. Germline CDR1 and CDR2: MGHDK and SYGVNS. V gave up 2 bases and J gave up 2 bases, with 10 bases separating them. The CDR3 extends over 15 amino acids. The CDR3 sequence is CASSEHQTTGNTIYF. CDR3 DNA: TGTGCCAGCAGTGAACACCAGACAACTGGAAACACCATATATTTT.

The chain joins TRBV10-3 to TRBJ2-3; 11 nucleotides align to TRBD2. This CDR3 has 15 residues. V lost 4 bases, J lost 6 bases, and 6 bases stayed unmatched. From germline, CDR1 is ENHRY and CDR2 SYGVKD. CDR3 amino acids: CAISAVRTSGDTQYF. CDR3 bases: TGTGCCATCAGTGCAGTCCGGACTAGCGGGGATACGCAGTATTTT.

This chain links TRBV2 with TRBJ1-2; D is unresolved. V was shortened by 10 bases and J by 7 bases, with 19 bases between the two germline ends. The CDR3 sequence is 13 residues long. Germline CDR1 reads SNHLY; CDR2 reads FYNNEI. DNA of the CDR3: TGTGCCACCAAACTGGAGGCGGCGGTTGGCTACACCTTC. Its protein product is CATKLEAAVGYTF.

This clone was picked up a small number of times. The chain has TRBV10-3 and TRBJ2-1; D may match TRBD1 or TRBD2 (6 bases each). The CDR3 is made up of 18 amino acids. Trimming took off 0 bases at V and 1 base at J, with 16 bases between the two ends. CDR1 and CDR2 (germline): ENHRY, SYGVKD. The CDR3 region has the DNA TGTGCCATCAGTGAGTCCGGCACTAGCCAGGGGTCCTACAATGAGCAGTTCTTC. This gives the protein CAISESGTSQGSYNEQFF.

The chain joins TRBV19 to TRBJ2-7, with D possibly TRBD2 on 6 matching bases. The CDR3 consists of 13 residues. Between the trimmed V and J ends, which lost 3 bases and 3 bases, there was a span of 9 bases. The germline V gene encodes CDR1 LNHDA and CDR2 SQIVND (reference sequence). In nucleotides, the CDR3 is TGTGCCAGTAGTATCGGGCGGGACTACGAGCAGTACTTC. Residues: CASSIGRDYEQYF.

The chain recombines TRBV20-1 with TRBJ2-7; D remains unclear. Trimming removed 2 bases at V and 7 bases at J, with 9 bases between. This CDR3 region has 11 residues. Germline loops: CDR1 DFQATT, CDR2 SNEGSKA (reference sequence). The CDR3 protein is CSARSALEQYF. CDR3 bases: TGCAGTGCTAGATCGGCCCTGGAGCAGTACTTC.

In nucleotides, the CDR3 is TGTGCCACCAGCAGAAGACAGGGGGACGGCTACACCTTC. Its protein is CATSRRQGDGYTF. The chain is built from TRBV15 and TRBJ1-2; 9 nucleotides agree with TRBD1. After removal of 2 bases from V and 8 bases from J, the junction contained 3 bases not matched to a gene. The CDR3 runs to 13 residues. The V gene's germline CDR1 is LNHNV and CDR2 YYDKDF (reference sequence).

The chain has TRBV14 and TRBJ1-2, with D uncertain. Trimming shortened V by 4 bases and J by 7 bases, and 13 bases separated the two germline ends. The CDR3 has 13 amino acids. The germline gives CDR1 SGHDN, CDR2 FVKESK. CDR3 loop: CASSRTADGGYTF. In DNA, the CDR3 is TGTGCCAGCAGCCGGACGGCAGACGGTGGCTACACCTTC.

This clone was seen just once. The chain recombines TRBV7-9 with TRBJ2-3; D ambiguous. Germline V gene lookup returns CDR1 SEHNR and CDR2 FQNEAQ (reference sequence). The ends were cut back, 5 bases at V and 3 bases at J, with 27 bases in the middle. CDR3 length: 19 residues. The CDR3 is CASSQYPPDGPAWTDTQYF. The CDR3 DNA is TGTGCCAGCAGCCAATATCCTCCTGATGGACCCGCGTGGACAGATACGCAGTATTTT.

The CDR3 reads CASSFQGLQETQYF. The DNA for the CDR3 is TGCGCCAGCAGCTTCCAGGGGCTTCAAGAGACCCAGTACTTC. The rearrangement links TRBV5-1 to TRBJ2-5, with a weak D call TRBD1 (6 bases). Germline loops: CDR1 SGHRS, CDR2 YFSETQ. The V end was cut by 2 bases, the J end by 2 bases, with 10 bases between. This CDR3 is built from 14 residues.

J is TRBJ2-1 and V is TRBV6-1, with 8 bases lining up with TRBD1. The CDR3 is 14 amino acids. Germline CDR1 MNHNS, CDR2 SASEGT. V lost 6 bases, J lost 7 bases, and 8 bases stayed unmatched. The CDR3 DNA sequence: TGTGCCAGCAGCTGGGACAGGAAGTTTAATGAGCAGTTCTTC. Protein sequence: CASSWDRKFNEQFF.

The CDR3 is CASSLMAAQETQYF. The CDR3 DNA sequence: TGTGCCAGCAGCTTAATGGCGGCGCAAGAGACCCAGTACTTC. The chain joins TRBV7-9 to TRBJ2-5; D uncertain. The V and J ends lost 2 bases and 2 bases respectively, with 9 bases between them. The CDR3 covers 14 residues. The germline gives CDR1 SEHNR, CDR2 FQNEAQ (reference sequence).

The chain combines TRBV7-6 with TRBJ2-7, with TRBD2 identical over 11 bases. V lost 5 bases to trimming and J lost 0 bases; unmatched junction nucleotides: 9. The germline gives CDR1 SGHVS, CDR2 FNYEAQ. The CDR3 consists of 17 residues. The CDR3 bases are TGTGCCAGCAGCCCTTTCGGGACTAGCGGTTCCTCCTACGAGCAGTACTTC. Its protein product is CASSPFGTSGSSYEQYF. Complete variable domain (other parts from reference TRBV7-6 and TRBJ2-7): GAGVSQSPRYKVTKRGQDVALRCDPISGHVSLYWYRQALGQGPEFLTYFNYEAQQDKSGLPNDRFSAERPEGSISTLTIQRTEQRDSAMYRCASSPFGTSGSSYEQYFGPGTRLTVT.

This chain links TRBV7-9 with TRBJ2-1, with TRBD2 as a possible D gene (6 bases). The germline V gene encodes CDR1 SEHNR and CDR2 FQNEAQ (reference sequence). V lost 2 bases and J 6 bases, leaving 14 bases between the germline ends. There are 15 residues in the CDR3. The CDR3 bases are TGTGCCAGCAGCTTATTCCCGGGGGAGGCCAATGAGCAGTTCTTC. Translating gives CASSLFPGEANEQFF.

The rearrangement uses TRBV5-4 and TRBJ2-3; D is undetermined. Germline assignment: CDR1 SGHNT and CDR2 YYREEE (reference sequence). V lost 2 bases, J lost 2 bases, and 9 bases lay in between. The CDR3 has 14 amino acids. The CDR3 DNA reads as TGTGCCAGCAGCTTATTTAGGGTCACAGATACGCAGTATTTT. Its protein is CASSLFRVTDTQYF.

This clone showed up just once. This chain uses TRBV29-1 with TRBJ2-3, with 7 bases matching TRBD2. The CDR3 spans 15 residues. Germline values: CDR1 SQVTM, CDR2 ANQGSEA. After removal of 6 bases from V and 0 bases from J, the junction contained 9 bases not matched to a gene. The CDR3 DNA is TGCAGCGTGCCGGGGGGTGAGCGGAGCACAGATACGCAGTATTTT. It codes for CSVPGGERSTDTQYF.

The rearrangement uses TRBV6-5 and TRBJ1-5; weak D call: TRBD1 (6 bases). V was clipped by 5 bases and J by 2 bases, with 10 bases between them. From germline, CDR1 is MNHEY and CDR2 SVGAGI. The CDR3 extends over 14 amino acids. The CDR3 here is CASSRGDGNQPQHF. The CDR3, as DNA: TGTGCCAGCAGTAGGGGGGACGGCAATCAGCCCCAGCATTTT.

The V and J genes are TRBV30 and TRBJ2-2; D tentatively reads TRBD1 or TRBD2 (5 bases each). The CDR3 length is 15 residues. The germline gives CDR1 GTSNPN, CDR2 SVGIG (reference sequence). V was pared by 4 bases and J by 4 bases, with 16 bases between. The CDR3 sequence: CAWTSQGVATGELFF. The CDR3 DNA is TGTGCCTGGACCTCGCAGGGAGTCGCCACCGGGGAGCTGTTTTTT.

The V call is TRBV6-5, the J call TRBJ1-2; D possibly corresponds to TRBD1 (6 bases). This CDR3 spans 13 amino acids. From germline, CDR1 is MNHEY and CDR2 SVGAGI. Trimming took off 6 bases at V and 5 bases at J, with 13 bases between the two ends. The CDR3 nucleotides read TGTGCCAGCAGCCCCGGAGGGGGGTATGGCTACACCTTC. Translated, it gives CASSPGGGYGYTF.

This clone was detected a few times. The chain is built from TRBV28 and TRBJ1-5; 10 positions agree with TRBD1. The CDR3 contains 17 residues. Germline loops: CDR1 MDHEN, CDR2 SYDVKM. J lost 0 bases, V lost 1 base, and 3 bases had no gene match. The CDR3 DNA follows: TGTGCCAGCAGTTTATACGGGACAGGGGATAGCAATCAGCCCCAGCATTTT. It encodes CASSLYGTGDSNQPQHF.

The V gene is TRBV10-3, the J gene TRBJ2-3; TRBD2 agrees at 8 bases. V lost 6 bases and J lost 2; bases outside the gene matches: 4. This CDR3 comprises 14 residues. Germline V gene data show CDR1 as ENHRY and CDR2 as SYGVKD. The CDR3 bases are TGTGCCATCAGGACTAGCGAAAACACAGATACGCAGTATTTT. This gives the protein CAIRTSENTDTQYF.

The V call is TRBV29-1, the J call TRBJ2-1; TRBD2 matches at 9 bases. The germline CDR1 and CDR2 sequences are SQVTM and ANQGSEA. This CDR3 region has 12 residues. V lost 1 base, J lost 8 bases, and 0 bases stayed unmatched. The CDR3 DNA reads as TGCAGCGTTGAAGGGACTAGCGATGAGCAGTTCTTC. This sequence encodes CSVEGTSDEQFF.

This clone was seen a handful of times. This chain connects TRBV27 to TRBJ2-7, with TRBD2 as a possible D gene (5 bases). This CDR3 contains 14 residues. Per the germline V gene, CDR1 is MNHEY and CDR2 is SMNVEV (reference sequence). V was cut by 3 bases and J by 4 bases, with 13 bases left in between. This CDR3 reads CASSLVSVGYEQYF. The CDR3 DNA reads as TGTGCCAGCAGTTTGGTTAGCGTGGGGTACGAGCAGTACTTC.

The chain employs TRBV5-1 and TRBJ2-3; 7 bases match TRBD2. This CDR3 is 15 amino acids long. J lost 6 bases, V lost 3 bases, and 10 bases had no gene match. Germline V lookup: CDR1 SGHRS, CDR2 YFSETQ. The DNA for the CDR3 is TGCGCCAGCAGCTCGGGGACTACGTCTGTCGATACGCAGTATTTT. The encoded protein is CASSSGTTSVDTQYF.

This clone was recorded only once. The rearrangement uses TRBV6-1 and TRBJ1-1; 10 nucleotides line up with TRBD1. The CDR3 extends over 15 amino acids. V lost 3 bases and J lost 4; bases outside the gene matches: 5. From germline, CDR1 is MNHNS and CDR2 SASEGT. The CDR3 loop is CASSDGDRGGTEAFF. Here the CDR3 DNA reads TGTGCCAGCAGTGATGGGGACAGGGGTGGCACTGAAGCTTTCTTT.

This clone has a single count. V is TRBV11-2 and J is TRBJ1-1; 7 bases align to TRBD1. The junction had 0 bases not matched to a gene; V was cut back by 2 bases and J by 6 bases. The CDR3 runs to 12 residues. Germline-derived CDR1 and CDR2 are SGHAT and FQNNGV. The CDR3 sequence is CASSLQGAEAFF. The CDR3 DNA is TGTGCCAGCAGCTTACAGGGGGCTGAAGCTTTCTTT.

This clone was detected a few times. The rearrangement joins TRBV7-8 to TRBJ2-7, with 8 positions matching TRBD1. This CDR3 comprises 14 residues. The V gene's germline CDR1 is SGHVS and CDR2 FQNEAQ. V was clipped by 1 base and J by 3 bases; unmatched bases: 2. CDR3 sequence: CASSLGDRSYEQYF. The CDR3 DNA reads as TGTGCCAGCAGCTTAGGGGACAGGAGCTACGAGCAGTACTTC.

The DNA for the CDR3 is TGTGCCAGTAGTATGGGACAGTCCGGGGCCTACGAGCAGTACTTC. Translated, it gives CASSMGQSGAYEQYF. The rearrangement uses TRBV19 and TRBJ2-7, with 7 bases that match TRBD1. Trimming at V came to 3 bases and at J to 2 bases, leaving 7 bases not matched to a gene. The CDR3 extends over 15 amino acids. Germline values: CDR1 LNHDA, CDR2 SQIVND (reference sequence). Based on the CDR3 plus reference TRBV19 and TRBJ2-7, the full variable domain is DGGITQSPKYLFRKEGQNVTLSCEQNLNHDAMYWYRQDPGQGLRLIYYSQIVNDFQKGDIAEGYSVSREKKESFPLTVTSAQKNPTAFYLCASSMGQSGAYEQYFGPGTRLTVT.